This note documents a single T cell receptor beta chain sequence. Antigen: not known. V lost 3 bases to trimming and J lost 0 bases; unmatched junction nucleotides: 5. This CDR3 is 16 amino acids long. Germline assignment: CDR1 SGHNT and CDR2 YYREEE (reference sequence). The sample is drawn from a study of CD8+ T cells in alopecia areata. The treatment here: oral pan-JAK inhibitor, 5-10 mg twice daily. The study team obtained lesional scalp punch biopsies and peripheral blood from alopecia areata patients. Study observations and caveats: There were many expanded lesional clones persisting in scalp and blood during tofacitinib. Normal skin contains resident alphabeta T cells, and these are also sequenced in scalp samples.

Extracted from the samples, RNA was reverse transcribed into cDNA to serve as the sequencing template. TCRdb's copy holds only in-frame clones and misses some; the assay was immunoSEQ multiplex PCR. The sample yields approximately 200,000 clones, roughly two fifths seen once. The sequence derives from a human donor with alopecia areata. This chain joins TRBV5-4 and TRBJ2-7, with TRBD2 matching over 11 bases. The sequencing here drew on CD4+ T cells sorted from blood, taken at approximately week 39, from a patient treated with tofacitinib. CDR3 sequence reads: CASSSGLAGISYEQYF. DNA for the CDR3: TGTGCCAGCAGCTCAGGACTAGCGGGTATCTCCTACGAGCAGTACTTC.